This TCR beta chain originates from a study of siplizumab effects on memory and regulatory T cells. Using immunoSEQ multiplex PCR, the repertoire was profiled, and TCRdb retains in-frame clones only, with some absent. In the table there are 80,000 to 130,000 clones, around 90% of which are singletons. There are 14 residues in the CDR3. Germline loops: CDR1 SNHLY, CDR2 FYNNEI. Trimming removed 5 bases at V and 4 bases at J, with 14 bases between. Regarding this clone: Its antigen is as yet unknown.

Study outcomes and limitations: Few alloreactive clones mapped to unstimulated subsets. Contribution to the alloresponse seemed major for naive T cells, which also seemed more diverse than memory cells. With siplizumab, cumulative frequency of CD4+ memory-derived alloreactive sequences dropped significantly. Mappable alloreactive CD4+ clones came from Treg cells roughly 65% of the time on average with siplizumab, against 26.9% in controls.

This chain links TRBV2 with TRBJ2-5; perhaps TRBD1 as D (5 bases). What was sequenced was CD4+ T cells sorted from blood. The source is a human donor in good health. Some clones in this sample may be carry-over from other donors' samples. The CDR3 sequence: CASSLPGSGETQYF. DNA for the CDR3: TGTGCCAGCAGTCTCCCAGGGTCAGGAGAGACCCAGTACTTC.